One and the same sample provided the 15 T cell receptor beta chains below, sequenced in a study of blood T cell repertoires in COVID-19. Clones were read by immunoSEQ multiplex PCR, and TCRdb kept only the in-frame ones, dropping some. This sample carries a few hundred thousand clones, roughly nine tenths of them seen once, and the ten largest clones take roughly 0.9%. The sequenced sample consisted of PBMCs or T cells enriched from blood (not recorded which). Receptor source: a woman in her thirties or forties who had been exposed to COVID-19.

This chain joins TRBV19 and TRBJ2-1; 10 nucleotides line up with TRBD2. Germline values: CDR1 LNHDA, CDR2 SQIVND (reference sequence). Unmatched junction bases numbered 4, after V lost 7 bases and J lost 1 base. The CDR3 contains 15 residues. The CDR3 loop is CASMASGGSYNEQFF. The CDR3 bases are TGTGCCAGTATGGCTAGCGGGGGATCCTACAATGAGCAGTTCTTC.

This clone was found a few times. The chain joins TRBV6-5 to TRBJ1-4; D possibly corresponds to TRBD1 (6 bases). V was clipped by 3 bases and J by 8 bases, with 13 bases between them. Germline CDR1 and CDR2: MNHEY and SVGAGI. This CDR3 has 14 residues. In DNA form, the CDR3 reads TGTGCCAGCAGTTATTCAGGGGTAGGGGAAAAACTGTTTTTT. It translates to CASSYSGVGEKLFF.

Here the CDR3 reads CASSYGGLSSGRTGTGELFF. The CDR3 DNA follows: TGTGCCAGCAGTTATGGGGGTCTGTCTAGCGGGAGGACCGGCACCGGGGAGCTGTTTTTT. This chain connects TRBV6-2 or TRBV6-3 to TRBJ2-2; 11 bases are shared with TRBD2. After removal of 3 bases from V and 4 bases from J, the junction contained 16 bases not matched to a gene. The CDR3 extends over 20 amino acids. Germline V gene data show CDR1 as MNHEY and CDR2 as SVGEGT.

The chain couples TRBV18 to TRBJ2-7, with D tentatively TRBD2 (5 bases). V was pared by 3 bases and J by 3 bases, with 15 bases between. Germline lookup yields CDR1 KGHSH and CDR2 LQKENI. The CDR3 runs to 15 residues. The CDR3 coding sequence is TGTGCCAGCTCACCTCAGGTAGAGGGTAGCTACGAGCAGTACTTC. Protein product: CASSPQVEGSYEQYF.

The rearrangement joins TRBV6-6 to TRBJ1-2; D ambiguous. This CDR3 has 14 residues. V was trimmed by 5 bases and J by 6 bases, leaving 16 bases between them. CDR1 and CDR2 from the germline V gene are MNHNY and SVGAGI (reference sequence). DNA for the CDR3: TGTGCCAGCAGTGTCCGGGAAAAGGTGGATGGCTACACCTTC. Amino acids: CASSVREKVDGYTF.

The J gene is TRBJ1-4, the V gene TRBV5-5; D unclear. Per germline, CDR1 SGHKS and CDR2 YYEKEE (reference sequence). V was shortened by 4 bases and J by 0 bases, with 13 bases between the two germline ends. This CDR3 is 16 amino acids long. CDR3 residues: CASSPIPWSTNEKLFF. CDR3 bases: TGTGCCAGCAGCCCTATCCCCTGGTCAACTAATGAAAAACTGTTTTTT.

The chain uses TRBV9 and TRBJ1-3; tentative D call: TRBD1 (6 bases). Germline V gene data show CDR1 as SGDLS and CDR2 as YYNGEE. V was clipped by 0 bases and J by 2 bases, with 15 bases between them. This CDR3 is built from 17 residues. Here the CDR3 reads CASSVGIRGGTGNTIYF. The CDR3, as DNA: TGTGCCAGCAGCGTAGGTATCAGAGGGGGAACTGGAAACACCATATATTTT.

The V gene is TRBV7-3, the J gene TRBJ2-7; 7 bases align to TRBD2. This CDR3 contains 15 residues. Germline CDR1 and CDR2: SGHTA and FQGTGA. Trimming cost V 5 bases and J 4 bases; bases outside gene matches: 11. CDR3 residues: CASSRKRDYKYEQYF. In DNA, the CDR3 is TGTGCCAGCAGCCGTAAACGGGACTACAAATACGAGCAGTACTTC.

V is TRBV7-9 and J is TRBJ2-5, with a tentative D call TRBD2 (5 bases). The CDR3 runs to 13 residues. Trimming left V 0 bases short and J 4 bases short, with 6 bases between. The germline V gene has CDR1 SEHNR and CDR2 FQNEAQ (reference sequence). As DNA, the CDR3 is TGTGCCAGCAGCTTAGCCGGGGTAGAGACCCAGTACTTC. Amino acid sequence: CASSLAGVETQYF.

The CDR3 nucleotides read TGTGCCAGCATCGGCTTGGGGGGGAAGCGAATAAACACCGGGGAGCTGTTTTTT. It translates to CASIGLGGKRINTGELFF. The genes are TRBV7-2 and TRBJ2-2, with 7 positions matching TRBD2. Germline V gene sequence: CDR1 SGHTA, CDR2 FQGNSA. The CDR3 contains 18 residues. V shed 7 bases and J 2 bases; nucleotides not matched to a gene: 16.

This chain uses TRBV29-1 with TRBJ2-5; 10 nucleotides agree with TRBD1. V was pared by 5 bases and J by 5 bases, with 14 bases of the junction left unmatched. The CDR3 is 16 residues long. The V gene's germline CDR1 is SQVTM and CDR2 ANQGSEA. The DNA for the CDR3 is TGCAGCGTTTTCTCCCCTAGACAGGGGGCGAGGGAGACCCAGTACTTC. Protein: CSVFSPRQGARETQYF.

This clone has only one observation. V gene TRBV3-1 (or the pseudogene TRBV3-2) combines with J gene TRBJ1-1; 7 nucleotides align to TRBD1. With V trimmed by 0 bases and J by 8 bases, 3 bases remained unmatched. The CDR3 is 13 amino acids. Germline values: CDR1 LGHDT, CDR2 YNNKEL (reference sequence). In DNA form, the CDR3 reads TGTGCCAGCAGCCAAGATTTGGACAGGGAAGCTTTCTTT. Translated: CASSQDLDREAFF.

V usage is TRBV6-5 and J usage is TRBJ2-3, with 12 bases that match TRBD2. There are 16 residues in the CDR3. V was pared by 1 base and J by 4 bases, with 3 bases of the junction left unmatched. Germline CDR1 and CDR2: MNHEY and SVGAGI. CDR3 sequence: CASSYLSSGRADTQYF. CDR3 DNA: TGTGCCAGCAGTTACTTATCTAGCGGGAGGGCAGATACGCAGTATTTT.

The chain links TRBV4-2 to TRBJ2-3, with no clear D. There are 12 residues in the CDR3. V was trimmed by 0 bases and J by 7 bases, leaving 5 bases between them. Germline V gene lookup returns CDR1 LGHNA and CDR2 YNFKEQ. CDR3 region: CASSQDENTQYF. CDR3 bases: TGTGCCAGCAGCCAAGATGAGAATACGCAGTATTTT.

A single count supports this clone. This chain uses TRBV5-1 with TRBJ1-4, with D unresolved. Per germline, CDR1 SGHRS and CDR2 YFSETQ. This CDR3 has 16 amino acids. V was trimmed by 2 bases and J by 5 bases, leaving 16 bases between them. The CDR3 bases are TGCGCCAGCAGCTTTACTCCTGCACAGTTGAATGAAAAACTGTTTTTT. Translating gives CASSFTPAQLNEKLFF.